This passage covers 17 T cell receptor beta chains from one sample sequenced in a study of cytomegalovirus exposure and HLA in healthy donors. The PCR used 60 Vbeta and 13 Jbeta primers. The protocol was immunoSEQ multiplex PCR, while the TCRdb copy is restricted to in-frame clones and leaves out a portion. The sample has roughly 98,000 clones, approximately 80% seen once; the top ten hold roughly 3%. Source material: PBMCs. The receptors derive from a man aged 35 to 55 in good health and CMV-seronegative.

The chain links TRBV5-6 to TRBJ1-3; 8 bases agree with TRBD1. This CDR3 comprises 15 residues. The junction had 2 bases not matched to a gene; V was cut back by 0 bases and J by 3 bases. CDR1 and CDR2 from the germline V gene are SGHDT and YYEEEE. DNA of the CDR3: TGTGCCAGCAGCTTGGGACAGGGGCATGGAAACACCATATATTTT. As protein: CASSLGQGHGNTIYF.

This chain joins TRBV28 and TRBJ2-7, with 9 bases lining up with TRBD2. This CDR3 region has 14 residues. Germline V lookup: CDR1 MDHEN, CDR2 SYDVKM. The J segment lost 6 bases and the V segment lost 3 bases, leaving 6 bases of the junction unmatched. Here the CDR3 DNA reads TGTGCCAGCAGTTTGCCTAGCGGGATTGTCGAGCAGTACTTC. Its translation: CASSLPSGIVEQYF.

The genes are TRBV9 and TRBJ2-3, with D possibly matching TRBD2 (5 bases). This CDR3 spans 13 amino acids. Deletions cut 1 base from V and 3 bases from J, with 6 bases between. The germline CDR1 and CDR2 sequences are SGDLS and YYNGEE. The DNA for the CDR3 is TGTGCCAGCAGCGTATCGGGGACAGATACGCAGTATTTT. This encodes CASSVSGTDTQYF.

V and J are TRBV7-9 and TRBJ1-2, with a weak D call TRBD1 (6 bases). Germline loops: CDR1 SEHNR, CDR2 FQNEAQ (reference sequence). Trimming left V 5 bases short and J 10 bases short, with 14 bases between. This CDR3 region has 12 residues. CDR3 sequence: CASSRTAEDYTF. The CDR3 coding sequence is TGTGCCAGCAGCCGGACAGCAGAGGACTACACCTTC. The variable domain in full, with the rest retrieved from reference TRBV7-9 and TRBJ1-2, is DTGVSQNPRHKITKRGQNVTFRCDPISEHNRLYWYRQTLGQGPEFLTYFQNEAQLEKSRLLSDRFSAERPKGSFSTLEIQRTEQGDSAMYLCASSRTAEDYTFGSGTRLTVV.

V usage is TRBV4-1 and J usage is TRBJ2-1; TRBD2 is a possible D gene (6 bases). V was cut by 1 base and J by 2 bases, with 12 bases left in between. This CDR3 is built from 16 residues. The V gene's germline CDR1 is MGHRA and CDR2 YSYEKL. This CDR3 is CASSQVLAKTYNEQFF. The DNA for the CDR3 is TGCGCCAGCAGCCAAGTACTAGCTAAAACCTACAATGAGCAGTTCTTC.

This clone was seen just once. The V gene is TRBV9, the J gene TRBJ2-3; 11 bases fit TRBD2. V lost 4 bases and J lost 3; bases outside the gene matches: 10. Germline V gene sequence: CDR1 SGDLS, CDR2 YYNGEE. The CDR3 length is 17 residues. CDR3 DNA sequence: TGTGCCAGCAGCCCAGGACTGACTAGCGGGGAGACAGATACGCAGTATTTT. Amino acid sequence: CASSPGLTSGETDTQYF. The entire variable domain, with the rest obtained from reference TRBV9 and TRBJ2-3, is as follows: DSGVTQTPKHLITATGQRVTLRCSPRSGDLSVYWYQQSLDQGLQFLIQYYNGEERAKGNILERFSAQQFPDLHSELNLSSLELGDSALYFCASSPGLTSGETDTQYFGPGTRLTVL.

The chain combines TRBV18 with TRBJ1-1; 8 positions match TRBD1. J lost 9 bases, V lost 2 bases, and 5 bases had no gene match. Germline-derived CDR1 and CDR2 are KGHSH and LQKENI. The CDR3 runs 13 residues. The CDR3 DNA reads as TGTGCCAGCTCACCAGGGCCAGGGGGCCAAGCTTTCTTT. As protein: CASSPGPGGQAFF.

As DNA, the CDR3 is TGTGCCAGCAGCTTAGAGCCGGGGGGTGAGCAGTTCTTC. Its protein is CASSLEPGGEQFF. This chain uses TRBV11-3 with TRBJ2-1, with 7 bases identical to TRBD2. Germline loops: CDR1 SGHNT, CDR2 YENEEA. Unmatched junction bases numbered 2, after V lost 0 bases and J lost 9 bases. This CDR3 has 13 residues.

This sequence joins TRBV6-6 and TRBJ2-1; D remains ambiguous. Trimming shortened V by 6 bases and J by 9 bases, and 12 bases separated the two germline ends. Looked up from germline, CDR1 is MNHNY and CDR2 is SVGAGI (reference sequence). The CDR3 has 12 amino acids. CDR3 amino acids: CASSLPELEQFF. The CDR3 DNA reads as TGTGCCAGCAGCCTTCCGGAGCTTGAGCAGTTCTTC.

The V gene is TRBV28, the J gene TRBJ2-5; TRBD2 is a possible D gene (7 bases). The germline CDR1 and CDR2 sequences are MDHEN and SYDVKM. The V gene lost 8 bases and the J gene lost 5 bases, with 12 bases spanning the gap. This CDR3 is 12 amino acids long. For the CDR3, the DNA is TGTGCCAGCGGTGGGGGGGCCGAGACCCAGTACTTC. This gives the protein CASGGGAETQYF.

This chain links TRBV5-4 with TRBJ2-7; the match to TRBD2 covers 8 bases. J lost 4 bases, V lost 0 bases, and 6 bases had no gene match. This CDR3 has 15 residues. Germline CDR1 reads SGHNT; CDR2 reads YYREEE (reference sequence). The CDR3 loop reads CASSLAELADYEQYF. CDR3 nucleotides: TGTGCCAGCAGCTTGGCCGAACTAGCGGATTACGAGCAGTACTTC.

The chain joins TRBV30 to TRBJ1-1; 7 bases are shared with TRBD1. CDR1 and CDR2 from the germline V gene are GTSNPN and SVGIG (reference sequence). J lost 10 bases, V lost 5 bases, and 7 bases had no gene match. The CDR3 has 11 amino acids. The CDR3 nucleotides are TGTGCCTGGGGAACAGGGGATCGAGCTTTCTTT. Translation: CAWGTGDRAFF. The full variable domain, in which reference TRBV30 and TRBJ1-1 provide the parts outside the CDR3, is SQTIHQWPATLVQPVGSPLSLECTVEGTSNPNLYWYRQAAGRGLQLLFYSVGIGQISSEVPQNLSASRPQDRQFILSSKKLLLSDSGFYLCAWGTGDRAFFGQGTRLTVV.

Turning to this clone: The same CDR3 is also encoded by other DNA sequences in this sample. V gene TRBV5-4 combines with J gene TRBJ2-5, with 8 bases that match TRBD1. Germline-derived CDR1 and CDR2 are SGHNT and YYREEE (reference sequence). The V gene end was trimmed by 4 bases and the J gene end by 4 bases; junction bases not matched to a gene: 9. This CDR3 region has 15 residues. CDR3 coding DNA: TGTGCCAGCAGCGGAGAGTTGGACAGGGTAGAGACCCAGTACTTC. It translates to CASSGELDRVETQYF.

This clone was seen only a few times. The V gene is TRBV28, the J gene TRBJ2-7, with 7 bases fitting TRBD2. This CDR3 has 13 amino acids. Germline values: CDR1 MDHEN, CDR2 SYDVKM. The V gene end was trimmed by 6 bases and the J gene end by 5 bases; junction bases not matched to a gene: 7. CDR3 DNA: TGTGCCAGCAGGGCCCGACTAGCCCACGAGCAGTACTTC. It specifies CASRARLAHEQYF.

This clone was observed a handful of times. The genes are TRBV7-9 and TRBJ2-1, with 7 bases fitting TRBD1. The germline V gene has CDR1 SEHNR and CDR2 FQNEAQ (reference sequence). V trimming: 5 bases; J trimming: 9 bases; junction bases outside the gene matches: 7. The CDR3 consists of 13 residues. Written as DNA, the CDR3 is TGTGCCAGCAGCGGTCGACAGGGCTTTGAGCAGTTCTTC. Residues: CASSGRQGFEQFF. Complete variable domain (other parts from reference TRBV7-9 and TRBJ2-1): DTGVSQNPRHKITKRGQNVTFRCDPISEHNRLYWYRQTLGQGPEFLTYFQNEAQLEKSRLLSDRFSAERPKGSFSTLEIQRTEQGDSAMYLCASSGRQGFEQFFGPGTRLTVL.

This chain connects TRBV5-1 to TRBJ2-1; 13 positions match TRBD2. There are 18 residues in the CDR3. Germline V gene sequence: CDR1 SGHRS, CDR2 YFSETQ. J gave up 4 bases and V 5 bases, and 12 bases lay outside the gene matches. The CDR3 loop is CASSARTSGSARYNEQFF. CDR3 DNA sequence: TGCGCCAGCAGTGCGCGGACTAGCGGGAGTGCCCGATACAATGAGCAGTTCTTC. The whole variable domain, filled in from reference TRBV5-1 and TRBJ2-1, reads KAGVTQTPRYLIKTRGQQVTLSCSPISGHRSVSWYQQTPGQGLQFLFEYFSETQRNKGNFPGRFSGRQFSNSRSEMNVSTLELGDSALYLCASSARTSGSARYNEQFFGPGTRLTVL.

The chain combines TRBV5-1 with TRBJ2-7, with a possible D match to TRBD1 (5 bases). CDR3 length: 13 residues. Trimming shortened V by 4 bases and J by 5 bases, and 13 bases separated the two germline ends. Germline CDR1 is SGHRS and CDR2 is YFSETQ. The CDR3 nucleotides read TGCGCCAGCAGCGTCGGACACCTGGACGAGCAGTACTTC. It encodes CASSVGHLDEQYF.